The clone carrying this TCR beta chain was counted many times. The data are from a study of response to subunit inactivated influenza vaccine. TCRdb reanalysed the RT-PCR reads using MiXCR and keeps one entry per CDR3 protein. The profile shows a few hundred thousand distinct CDR3 sequences, just over 20% of them singletons. The receptor was derived from a man aged 50-75 years who received an inactivated influenza vaccine. Specimen: PBMCs from blood, collected around 22 months after vaccination.

In DNA, the CDR3 is TGCAGTGCCCCTCCTCAGGGATCAACTAATGAAAAACTGTTTTTT. Encoded protein: CSAPPQGSTNEKLFF. This chain links TRBV20-1 with TRBJ1-4, with D tentatively TRBD1 (5 bases). Trimming took 6 bases from V and 0 from J, leaving 14 bases between them. Germline CDR1 and CDR2: DFQATT and SNEGSKA (reference sequence). The CDR3 runs 15 residues.